What follows are 29 T cell receptor beta chains derived from one specimen sequenced in a study of shared T cell receptors in the human thymus. Generated by immunoSEQ multiplex PCR, the TCRdb table keeps only in-frame clones and is missing some. The sample records 500,000 to 750,000 clones, approximately 88% being singletons. The data also belong to a second study, concerning human thymus T cells.

Sequenced material: thymocytes. These receptors came from a boy less than two years old with a congenital heart defect.

This rearrangement joins TRBV5-1 to TRBJ2-7; 7 nucleotides align to TRBD1. This CDR3 spans 15 amino acids. The germline CDR1 and CDR2 sequences are SGHRS and YFSETQ. J was trimmed by 0 bases and V by 0 bases; bases with no gene match: 3. CDR3 protein: CASSLGDRSSYEQYF. CDR3 sequence (DNA): TGCGCCAGCAGCTTGGGGGACAGAAGCTCCTACGAGCAGTACTTC.

This clone was counted a single time. This chain connects TRBV5-4 to TRBJ2-3, with D possibly matching TRBD1 (5 bases). Germline V gene data show CDR1 as SGHNT and CDR2 as YYREEE (reference sequence). With 1 base removed from V and 3 bases from J, the gap between germline ends came to 12 bases. This CDR3 contains 15 residues. CDR3 in amino acids: CASSLMQGRTDTQYF. The CDR3 DNA is TGTGCCAGCAGCTTGATGCAGGGTCGGACAGATACGCAGTATTTT.

This clone was counted a single time. The chain uses TRBV7-4 and TRBJ1-2, with 9 nucleotides matching TRBD1. Germline V gives CDR1 SGHVT, CDR2 SQSDAQ. Trimming took 4 bases from V and 4 from J; bases not matched to a gene: 10. The CDR3 totals 16 residues. The CDR3 region is CASSSPDRGASYGYTF. The CDR3 DNA sequence: TGTGCCAGCAGCTCGCCTGACAGGGGGGCCTCCTATGGCTACACCTTC.

The chain uses TRBV6-5 and TRBJ2-3, with 7 bases that match TRBD2. Trimming removed 2 bases from V and 6 bases from J; junction bases left unmatched: 2. The CDR3 covers 13 residues. Per germline, CDR1 MNHEY and CDR2 SVGAGI. CDR3 sequence (DNA): TGTGCCAGCAGTTACCCCGGGGGGGATACGCAGTATTTT. It codes for CASSYPGGDTQYF.

This chain connects TRBV28 to TRBJ2-7; D is unresolved. Deletions cut 3 bases from V and 0 bases from J, with 9 bases between. The germline gives CDR1 MDHEN, CDR2 SYDVKM. The CDR3 is made up of 14 amino acids. CDR3 bases: TGTGCCAGCAGTTTCGCGCGGTTCTCCTACGAGCAGTACTTC. Its protein is CASSFARFSYEQYF.

The table lists this clone with a count of one. This sequence joins TRBV5-1 and TRBJ2-1, with D possibly TRBD1 on 6 matching bases. CDR3 length equals 12 residues. V lost 4 bases, J lost 7 bases, and 9 bases lay in between. The germline V gene has CDR1 SGHRS and CDR2 YFSETQ. The chain's CDR3 is CASSTTGNEQFF. The CDR3 DNA reads TGCGCCAGCAGCACTACAGGGAATGAGCAGTTCTTC. Variable domain in full (rest from reference TRBV5-1 and TRBJ2-1): KAGVTQTPRYLIKTRGQQVTLSCSPISGHRSVSWYQQTPGQGLQFLFEYFSETQRNKGNFPGRFSGRQFSNSRSEMNVSTLELGDSALYLCASSTTGNEQFFGPGTRLTVL.

This chain links TRBV30 with TRBJ2-7; tentative D call: TRBD2 (5 bases). There are 13 residues in the CDR3. V dropped 3 bases and J dropped 2 bases, with 11 bases sitting between them. CDR1 is GTSNPN and CDR2 is SVGIG in the germline V gene (reference sequence). The CDR3 region has the DNA TGTGCCTGGAGGACTACATGGGCCTACGAGCAGTACTTC. This gives the protein CAWRTTWAYEQYF.

This rearrangement joins TRBV2 to TRBJ1-4, with 8 positions matching TRBD1. CDR3 size: 18 residues. From germline, CDR1 is SNHLY and CDR2 FYNNEI. The V gene end was trimmed by 1 base and the J gene end by 10 bases; junction bases not matched to a gene: 17. The CDR3 region has the DNA TGTGCCAGCAGTGAAGTGGGGAGGGACTTGGACAGGGATGCAAAACTGTTTTTT. Translating gives CASSEVGRDLDRDAKLFF.

CDR3 sequence (DNA): TGTGCCAGCAGCTTAGTCGCCGGGACAGGGGGCTGGTACGAGCAGTACTTC. Translated, it gives CASSLVAGTGGWYEQYF. The chain has TRBV7-8 and TRBJ2-7; 12 nucleotides align to TRBD1. V lost 1 base, J lost 4 bases, and 8 bases stayed unmatched. CDR1 is SGHVS, CDR2 FQNEAQ, per germline. This CDR3 comprises 17 residues. Full variable domain (missing parts from reference TRBV7-8 and TRBJ2-7): GAGVSQSPRYKVAKRGQDVALRCDPISGHVSLFWYQQALGQGPEFLTYFQNEAQLDKSGLPSDRFFAERPEGSVSTLKIQRTQQEDSAVYLCASSLVAGTGGWYEQYFGPGTRLTVT.

V usage is TRBV28 and J usage is TRBJ2-1, with 9 bases fitting TRBD2. The CDR3 consists of 16 residues. V was clipped by 5 bases and J by 0 bases; unmatched bases: 5. Germline V gene lookup returns CDR1 MDHEN and CDR2 SYDVKM. The CDR3 reads CASSLIAGASYNEQFF. The CDR3 DNA is TGTGCCAGCAGTCTAATAGCGGGAGCCTCCTACAATGAGCAGTTCTTC.

This chain uses TRBV28 with TRBJ2-3, with D unresolved. Germline V gene sequence: CDR1 MDHEN, CDR2 SYDVKM. CDR3 size: 16 residues. Trimming pared 3 bases from V and 1 base from J, leaving 14 bases between. The CDR3 loop reads CASSFEVGQRTDTQYF. The CDR3, as DNA: TGTGCCAGCAGTTTCGAAGTGGGCCAGCGCACAGATACGCAGTATTTT.

The CDR3 DNA follows: TGTGCCAGCAGCCTGAGGAGGGATCCTCAGCCCCAGCATTTT. Translation gives CASSLRRDPQPQHF. V is TRBV28 and J is TRBJ1-5; D remains ambiguous. The CDR3 loop spans 14 amino acids. Germline loops: CDR1 MDHEN, CDR2 SYDVKM. Trimming took 6 bases from V and 6 from J, leaving 15 bases between them.

The chain is built from TRBV6-1 and TRBJ1-1, with 7 bases lining up with TRBD1. Unmatched junction bases numbered 8, after V lost 4 bases and J lost 12 bases. The CDR3 length is 12 residues. Germline V gene lookup returns CDR1 MNHNS and CDR2 SASEGT. The CDR3 sequence: CASSVDRPVTFF. CDR3 bases: TGTGCCAGCAGTGTGGACAGGCCGGTGACTTTCTTT.

The CDR3 region has the DNA TGTGCCAGCAGCTTAGTGGAGCGGGCCTCCACCGGGGAGCTGTTTTTT. Its translation is CASSLVERASTGELFF. The chain recombines TRBV7-9 with TRBJ2-2; D is possibly TRBD2 (6 bases). The germline CDR1 and CDR2 sequences are SEHNR and FQNEAQ (reference sequence). V shed 1 base and J shed 4 bases, with 13 bases lying between them. This CDR3 is 16 amino acids long.

The chain joins TRBV27 to TRBJ1-1, with a tentative D call TRBD1 (5 bases). Germline V gene sequence: CDR1 MNHEY, CDR2 SMNVEV (reference sequence). The CDR3 is 11 residues long. V lost 3 bases and J 13 bases, leaving 12 bases between the germline ends. The CDR3 reads CASSFGRVVFF. The DNA for the CDR3 is TGTGCCAGCAGTTTTGGCAGGGTGGTTTTCTTT.

V is TRBV5-6 and J is TRBJ1-4; TRBD1 is a possible D gene (6 bases). The germline V gene has CDR1 SGHDT and CDR2 YYEEEE. V lost 0 bases and J 7 bases, leaving 13 bases between the germline ends. This CDR3 region has 15 residues. CDR3 region: CASSLGQGGGEKLFF. In nucleotides, the CDR3 is TGTGCCAGCAGCTTGGGTCAGGGAGGGGGTGAAAAACTGTTTTTT.

The V call is TRBV5-6, the J call TRBJ2-2, with 8 nucleotides matching TRBD2. This CDR3 has 16 residues. V was pared by 0 bases and J by 3 bases, with 4 bases of the junction left unmatched. Germline V lookup: CDR1 SGHDT, CDR2 YYEEEE. CDR3 loop: CASSLGPGGDTGELFF. DNA of the CDR3: TGTGCCAGCAGCTTGGGTCCGGGAGGGGACACCGGGGAGCTGTTTTTT.

This chain connects TRBV5-1 to TRBJ2-5; 7 bases align to TRBD2. The CDR3 consists of 16 residues. From germline, CDR1 is SGHRS and CDR2 YFSETQ. V gave up 1 base and J gave up 4 bases; unmatched junction bases: 10. In DNA, the CDR3 is TGCGCCAGCAGCTTGACCTGGGAGGGAGCGGGAGAGACCCAGTACTTC. It specifies CASSLTWEGAGETQYF.

The V call is TRBV18, the J call TRBJ1-2; weak D call: TRBD1 (5 bases). The CDR3 length is 13 residues. The germline gives CDR1 KGHSH, CDR2 LQKENI. Trimming shortened V by 0 bases and J by 9 bases, and 11 bases separated the two germline ends. In DNA, the CDR3 is TGTGCCAGCTCACCACCGCCAGGGCGATGCTACACCTTC. It yields the protein CASSPPPGRCYTF.

The J gene is TRBJ2-5, the V gene TRBV14; 14 bases map to TRBD2. With 0 bases clipped from V and 2 bases from J, the junction kept 2 bases outside the gene matches. This CDR3 has 17 residues. The germline CDR1 and CDR2 sequences are SGHDN and FVKESK. The DNA of the CDR3 is TGTGCCAGCAGCCAAGATCGACTAGCGGGAGGGCAAGAGACCCAGTACTTC. The encoded protein is CASSQDRLAGGQETQYF.

V gene TRBV6-5 combines with J gene TRBJ2-7; possibly TRBD1 for D (5 bases). V lost 5 bases, J lost 5 bases, and 10 bases lay in between. Germline assignment: CDR1 MNHEY and CDR2 SVGAGI. The CDR3 totals 12 residues. CDR3 residues: CASSGALDEQYF. CDR3 coding DNA: TGTGCCAGCAGTGGGGCTCTCGACGAGCAGTACTTC.

CDR3 coding DNA: TGTGCCAGCAGCCCGGGGGGGCGGGGGGCCAGCTCCTACAATGAGCAGTTCTTC. Its protein is CASSPGGRGASSYNEQFF. The V and J genes are TRBV7-8 and TRBJ2-1; TRBD2 aligns across 8 bases. CDR1 SGHVS and CDR2 FQNEAQ come from the germline V gene. The CDR3 has 18 residues. After removal of 5 bases from V and 0 bases from J, the junction contained 12 bases not matched to a gene.

The chain is built from TRBV29-1 and TRBJ2-3; D may be TRBD2 (6 bases). With 2 bases removed from V and 1 base from J, the gap between germline ends came to 13 bases. Germline V gene data show CDR1 as SQVTM and CDR2 as ANQGSEA. The CDR3 loop spans 15 amino acids. CDR3 in amino acids: CSVELLAEGTDTQYF. CDR3 in DNA: TGCAGCGTTGAACTTTTAGCGGAGGGCACAGATACGCAGTATTTT.

This clone was counted a single time. CDR3 region: CATQSGGASYNEQFF. CDR3 sequence (DNA): TGTGCCACACAGTCAGGCGGGGCATCCTACAATGAGCAGTTCTTC. The chain combines TRBV11-2 with TRBJ2-1; D possibly corresponds to TRBD2 (6 bases). Between the trimmed V and J ends, which lost 10 bases and 1 base, there was a span of 17 bases. Germline V gene lookup returns CDR1 SGHAT and CDR2 FQNNGV. The CDR3 totals 15 residues.

The gene calls are TRBV29-1 and TRBJ2-5; TRBD2 agrees at 14 bases. Germline CDR1 is SQVTM and CDR2 is ANQGSEA. The V and J ends lost 3 bases and 2 bases, in that order; junction bases with no gene match: 2. This CDR3 region has 15 residues. In DNA, the CDR3 is TGCAGCGTTGATGGGACTAGCGGGAGACAAGAGACCCAGTACTTC. Translated, it gives CSVDGTSGRQETQYF.

The chain carries TRBV25-1 and TRBJ2-3, with 7 bases that match TRBD1. V shed 1 base and J 0 bases; nucleotides not matched to a gene: 4. This CDR3 has 16 residues. Per the germline V gene, CDR1 is MGHDK and CDR2 is SYGVNS. The CDR3 DNA follows: TGTGCCAGCAGTGAATTCGAGACAGGGAGCACAGATACGCAGTATTTT. Translated, it gives CASSEFETGSTDTQYF.

The gene calls are TRBV10-2 and TRBJ2-3; 14 bases agree with TRBD2. Germline V gene sequence: CDR1 WSHSY, CDR2 SAAADI. V dropped 8 bases and J dropped 2; count of bases not matched to a gene: 6. This CDR3 comprises 16 residues. The DNA of the CDR3 is TGCGCCAGCGGAGGGACTAGCGGGAGTAACACAGATACGCAGTATTTT. Encoded protein: CASGGTSGSNTDTQYF.

The chain employs TRBV11-2 and TRBJ2-7; the D gene is possibly TRBD2 (5 bases). Deletions cut 1 base from V and 2 bases from J, with 12 bases between. CDR3 length equals 15 residues. Germline lookup yields CDR1 SGHAT and CDR2 FQNNGV. The CDR3 spells CASSLGRRGPYEQYF. For the CDR3, the DNA is TGTGCCAGCAGCTTAGGGCGCCGGGGTCCCTACGAGCAGTACTTC.

The chain uses TRBV30 and TRBJ2-7; 8 bases are a match to TRBD1. The CDR3 extends over 12 amino acids. CDR1 and CDR2 from the germline V gene are GTSNPN and SVGIG (reference sequence). CDR3 amino acids: CAGEQGAYEQYF. Here the CDR3 DNA reads TGTGCTGGGGAGCAGGGGGCTTACGAGCAGTACTTC.